This T cell receptor beta chain was sequenced in a study of T-cell reconstitution after alpha-beta-depleted transplantation in children. V was pared by 1 base and J by 2 bases, with 10 bases between. The CDR3 is 15 amino acids. The germline gives CDR1 SEHNR, CDR2 FQNEAQ (reference sequence). Molecular barcoding with unique molecular identifiers was used for the TCRbeta library. In TCRdb, the PCR reads were re-called with MiXCR into one record per CDR3 protein. In the table there are approximately 190,000 distinct CDR3 sequences, approximately 8.4% of which are singletons. This rearrangement joins TRBV7-9 to TRBJ2-3; weak D call: TRBD1 (5 bases). The TCR originated in a male patient aged 2-15 years who had a stem cell transplant for acute myeloid leukemia, so the T cells may come from the graft donor. This specimen consisted of PBMCs, mostly from graft donor cells, obtained 360 days after TCRalphabeta/CD19-depleted stem cell transplant. CDR3 protein: CASSLVSGYTDTQYF. In nucleotides, the CDR3 is TGTGCCAGCAGCTTAGTATCAGGGTACACAGATACGCAGTATTTT.